This T cell receptor beta chain was documented in a study of CD8+ T cells in alopecia areata. The CDR3 is made up of 15 amino acids. V was shortened by 5 bases and J by 7 bases, with 20 bases between the two germline ends. Germline CDR1 reads SGHVS; CDR2 reads FNYEAQ. Described treatment: oral pan-JAK inhibitor, 5-10 mg twice daily. The study team obtained lesional scalp punch biopsies and peripheral blood from alopecia areata patients. The authors extracted RNA and reverse transcribed it into cDNA as the sequencing template. Method: immunoSEQ multiplex PCR; TCRdb's copy keeps in-frame clones and lacks some. The table shows 75,000 to 80,000 clones, with around two thirds occurring only once. To note about this clone: Its antigen is unknown.

Study-wide results and caveats: Affected scalp, especially in alopecia totalis/universalis, had a higher clonality than normal scalp did.

This TCR came from a human donor with alopecia areata. The chain has TRBV7-6 and TRBJ1-2; no clear D gene. The sequenced sample was CD8+ T cells sorted from blood, obtained at week 24, from a patient treated with tofacitinib. The CDR3 spells CASSPGSPTLAGYTF. The DNA of the CDR3 is TGTGCCAGCAGCCCCGGGAGCCCGACCCTTGCTGGCTACACCTTC.